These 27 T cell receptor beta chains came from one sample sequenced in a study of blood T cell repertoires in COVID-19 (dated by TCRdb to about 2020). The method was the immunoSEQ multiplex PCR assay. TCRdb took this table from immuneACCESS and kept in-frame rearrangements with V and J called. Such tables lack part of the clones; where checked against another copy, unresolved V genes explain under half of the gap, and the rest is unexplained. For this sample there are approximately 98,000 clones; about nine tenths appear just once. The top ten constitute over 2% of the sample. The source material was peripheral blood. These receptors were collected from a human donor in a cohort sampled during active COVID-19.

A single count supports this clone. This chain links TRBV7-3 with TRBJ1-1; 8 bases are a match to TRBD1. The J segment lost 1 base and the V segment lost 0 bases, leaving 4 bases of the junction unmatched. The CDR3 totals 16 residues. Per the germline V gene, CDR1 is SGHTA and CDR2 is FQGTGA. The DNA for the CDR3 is TGTGCCAGCAGCTTAACGGTTACAGGGGGGAACACTGAAGCTTTCTTT. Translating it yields CASSLTVTGGNTEAFF.

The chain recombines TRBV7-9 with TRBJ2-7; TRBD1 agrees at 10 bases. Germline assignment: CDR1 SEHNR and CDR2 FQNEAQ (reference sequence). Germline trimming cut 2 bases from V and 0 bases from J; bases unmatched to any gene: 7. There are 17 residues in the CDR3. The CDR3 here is CASSLWGQGLSSYEQYF. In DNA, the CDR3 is TGTGCCAGCAGCTTATGGGGACAGGGGCTGAGCTCCTACGAGCAGTACTTC.

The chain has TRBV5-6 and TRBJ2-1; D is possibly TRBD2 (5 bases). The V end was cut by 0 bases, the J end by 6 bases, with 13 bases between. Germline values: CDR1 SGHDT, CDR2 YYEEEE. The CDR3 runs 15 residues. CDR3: CASSLGTGVVNEQFF. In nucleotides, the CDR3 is TGTGCCAGCAGCTTGGGGACCGGGGTAGTCAATGAGCAGTTCTTC.

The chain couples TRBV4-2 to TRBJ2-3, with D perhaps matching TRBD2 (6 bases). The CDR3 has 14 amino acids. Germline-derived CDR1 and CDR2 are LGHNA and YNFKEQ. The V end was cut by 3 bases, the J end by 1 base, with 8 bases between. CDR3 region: CASSHWGGTDTQYF. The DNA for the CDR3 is TGTGCCAGCAGCCATTGGGGGGGCACAGATACGCAGTATTTT.

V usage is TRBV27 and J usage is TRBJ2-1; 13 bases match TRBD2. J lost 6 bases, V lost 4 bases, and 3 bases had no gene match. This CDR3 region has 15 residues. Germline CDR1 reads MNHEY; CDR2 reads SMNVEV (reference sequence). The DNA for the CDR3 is TGTGCCAGCAGTTCAACTAGCGGGGGGGCCAATGAGCAGTTCTTC. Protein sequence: CASSSTSGGANEQFF.

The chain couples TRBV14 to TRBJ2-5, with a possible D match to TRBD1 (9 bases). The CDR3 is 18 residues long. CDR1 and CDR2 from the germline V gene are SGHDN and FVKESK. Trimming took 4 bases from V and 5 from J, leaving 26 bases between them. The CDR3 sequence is CASSRRTGAAGGRETQYF. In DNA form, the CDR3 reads TGTGCCAGCAGCCGTCGGACAGGGGCGGCGGGAGGCCGGGAGACCCAGTACTTC.

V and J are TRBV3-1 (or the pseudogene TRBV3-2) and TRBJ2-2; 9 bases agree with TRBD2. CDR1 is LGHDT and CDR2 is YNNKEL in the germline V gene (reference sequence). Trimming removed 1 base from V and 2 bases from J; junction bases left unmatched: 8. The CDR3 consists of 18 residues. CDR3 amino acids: CASSQGIAGGPNTGELFF. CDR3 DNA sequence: TGTGCCAGCAGCCAAGGAATCGCGGGGGGGCCCAACACCGGGGAGCTGTTTTTT.

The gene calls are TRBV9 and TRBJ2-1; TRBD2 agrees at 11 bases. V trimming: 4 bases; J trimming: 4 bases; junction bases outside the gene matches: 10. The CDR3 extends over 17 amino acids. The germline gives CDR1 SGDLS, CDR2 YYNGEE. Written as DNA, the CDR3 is TGTGCCAGCAGCCCCAGTAGCGGGAGGGCCGGGTACAATGAGCAGTTCTTC. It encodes CASSPSSGRAGYNEQFF.

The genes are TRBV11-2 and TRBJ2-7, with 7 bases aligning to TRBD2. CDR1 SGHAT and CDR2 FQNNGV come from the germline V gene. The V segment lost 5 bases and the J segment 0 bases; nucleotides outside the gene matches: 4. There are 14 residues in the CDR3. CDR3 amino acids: CASSRTSTSYEQYF. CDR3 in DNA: TGTGCCAGCAGCCGGACTAGTACCTCCTACGAGCAGTACTTC.

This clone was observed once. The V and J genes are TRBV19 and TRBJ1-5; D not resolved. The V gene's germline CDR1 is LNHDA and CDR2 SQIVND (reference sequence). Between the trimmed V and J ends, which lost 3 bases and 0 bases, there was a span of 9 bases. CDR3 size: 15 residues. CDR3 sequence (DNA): TGTGCCAGTAGTATCACCGGTTCTAGCAATCAGCCCCAGCATTTT. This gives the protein CASSITGSSNQPQHF. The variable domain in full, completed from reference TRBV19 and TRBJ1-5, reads DGGITQSPKYLFRKEGQNVTLSCEQNLNHDAMYWYRQDPGQGLRLIYYSQIVNDFQKGDIAEGYSVSREKKESFPLTVTSAQKNPTAFYLCASSITGSSNQPQHFGDGTRLSIL.

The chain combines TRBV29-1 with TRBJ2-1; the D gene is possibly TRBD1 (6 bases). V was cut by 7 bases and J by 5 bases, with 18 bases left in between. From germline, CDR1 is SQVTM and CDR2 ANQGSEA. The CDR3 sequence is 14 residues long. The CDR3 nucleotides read TGCAGCGCTAATGGACAGACGATCCACAATGAGCAGTTCTTC. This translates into CSANGQTIHNEQFF.

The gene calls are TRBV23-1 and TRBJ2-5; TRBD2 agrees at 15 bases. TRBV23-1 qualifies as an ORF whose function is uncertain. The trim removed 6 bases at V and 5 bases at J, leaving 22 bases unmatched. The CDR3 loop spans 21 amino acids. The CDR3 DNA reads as TGCGCCAGCAGCCGATATACCCTTCGGACTAGCGGGAGGGCATGTCGGGAGACCCAGTACTTC. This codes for CASSRYTLRTSGRACRETQYF.

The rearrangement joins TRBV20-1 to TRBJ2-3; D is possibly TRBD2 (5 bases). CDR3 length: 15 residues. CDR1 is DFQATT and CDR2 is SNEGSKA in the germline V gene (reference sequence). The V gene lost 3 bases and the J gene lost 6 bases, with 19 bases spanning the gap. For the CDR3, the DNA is TGCAGTGCTAGTCTGGGCGCGGGTATTGGTGATACGCAGTATTTT. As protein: CSASLGAGIGDTQYF.

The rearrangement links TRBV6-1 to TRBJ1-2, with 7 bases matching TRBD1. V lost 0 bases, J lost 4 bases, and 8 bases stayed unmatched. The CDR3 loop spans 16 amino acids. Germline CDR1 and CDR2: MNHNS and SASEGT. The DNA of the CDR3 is TGTGCCAGCAGTGAAGCCTCACCGACAGGGCCCTATGGCTACACCTTC. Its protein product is CASSEASPTGPYGYTF.

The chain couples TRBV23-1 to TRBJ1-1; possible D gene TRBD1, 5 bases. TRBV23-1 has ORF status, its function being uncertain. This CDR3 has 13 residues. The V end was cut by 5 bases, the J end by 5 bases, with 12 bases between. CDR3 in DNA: TGCGCCAGCAGTTCCTGGGAGGGGACTGAAGCTTTCTTT. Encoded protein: CASSSWEGTEAFF.

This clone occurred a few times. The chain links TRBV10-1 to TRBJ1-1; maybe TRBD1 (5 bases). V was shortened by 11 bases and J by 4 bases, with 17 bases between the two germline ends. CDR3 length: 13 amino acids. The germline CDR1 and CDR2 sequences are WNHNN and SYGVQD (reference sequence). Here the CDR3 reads CAGPGREGTEAFF. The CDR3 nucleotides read TGCGCCGGGCCGGGACGGGAGGGCACTGAAGCTTTCTTT.

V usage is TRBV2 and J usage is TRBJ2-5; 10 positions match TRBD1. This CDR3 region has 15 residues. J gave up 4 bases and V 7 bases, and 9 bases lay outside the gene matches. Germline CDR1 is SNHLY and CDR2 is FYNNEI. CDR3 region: CASTERTGGGETQYF. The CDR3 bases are TGTGCCAGCACCGAAAGGACAGGGGGGGGAGAGACCCAGTACTTC.

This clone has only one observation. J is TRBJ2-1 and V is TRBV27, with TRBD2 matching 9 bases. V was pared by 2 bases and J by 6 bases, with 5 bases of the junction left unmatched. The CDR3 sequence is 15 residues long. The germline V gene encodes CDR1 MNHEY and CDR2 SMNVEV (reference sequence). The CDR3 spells CASSLTPSGVNEQFF. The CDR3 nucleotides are TGTGCCAGCAGTTTAACACCTAGCGGGGTCAATGAGCAGTTCTTC.

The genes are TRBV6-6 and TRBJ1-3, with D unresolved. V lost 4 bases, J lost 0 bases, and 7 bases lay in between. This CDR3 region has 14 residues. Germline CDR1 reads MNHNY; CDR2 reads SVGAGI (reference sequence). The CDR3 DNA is TGTGCCAGCAGTTTGGCAGGCTCTGGAAACACCATATATTTT. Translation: CASSLAGSGNTIYF.

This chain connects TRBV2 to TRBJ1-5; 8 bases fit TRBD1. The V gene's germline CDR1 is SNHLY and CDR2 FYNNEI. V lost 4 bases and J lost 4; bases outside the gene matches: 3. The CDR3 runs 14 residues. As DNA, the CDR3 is TGTGCCAGCAGTGGGGACAGGAGGAATCAGCCCCAGCATTTT. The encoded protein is CASSGDRRNQPQHF.

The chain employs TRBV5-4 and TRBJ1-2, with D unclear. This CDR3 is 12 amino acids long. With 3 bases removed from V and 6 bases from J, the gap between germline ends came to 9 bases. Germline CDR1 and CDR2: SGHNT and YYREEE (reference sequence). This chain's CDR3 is CASSWLGHGYTF. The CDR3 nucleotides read TGTGCCAGCAGCTGGCTTGGGCATGGCTACACCTTC.

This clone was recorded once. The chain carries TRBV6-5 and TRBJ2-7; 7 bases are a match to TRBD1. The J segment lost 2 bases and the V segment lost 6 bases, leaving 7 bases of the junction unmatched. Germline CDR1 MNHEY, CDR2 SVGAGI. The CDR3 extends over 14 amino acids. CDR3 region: CASSGQDRPYEQYF. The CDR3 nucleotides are TGTGCCAGCAGCGGACAGGACCGTCCCTACGAGCAGTACTTC.

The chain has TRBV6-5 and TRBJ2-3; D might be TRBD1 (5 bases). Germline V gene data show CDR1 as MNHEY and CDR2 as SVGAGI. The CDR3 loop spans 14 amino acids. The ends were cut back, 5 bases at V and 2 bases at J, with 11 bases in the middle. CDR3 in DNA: TGTGCCAGCAGTAAACAGGTCTCCACAGATACGCAGTATTTT. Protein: CASSKQVSTDTQYF.

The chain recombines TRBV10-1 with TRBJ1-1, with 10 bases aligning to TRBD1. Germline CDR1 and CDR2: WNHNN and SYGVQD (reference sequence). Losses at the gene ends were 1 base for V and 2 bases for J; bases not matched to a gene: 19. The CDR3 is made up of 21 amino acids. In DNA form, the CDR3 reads TGCGCCAGCAGTGAGTGGGGGGACAGGGGCTCCCGGTACCCTTTTAACACTGAAGCTTTCTTT. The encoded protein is CASSEWGDRGSRYPFNTEAFF.

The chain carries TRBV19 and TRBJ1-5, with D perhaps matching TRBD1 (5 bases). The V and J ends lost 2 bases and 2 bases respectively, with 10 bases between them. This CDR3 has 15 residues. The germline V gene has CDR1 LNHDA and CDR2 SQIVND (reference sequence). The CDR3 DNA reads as TGTGCCAGTAGTATAAGGGGTGATGGCAATCAGCCCCAGCATTTT. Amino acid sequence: CASSIRGDGNQPQHF.

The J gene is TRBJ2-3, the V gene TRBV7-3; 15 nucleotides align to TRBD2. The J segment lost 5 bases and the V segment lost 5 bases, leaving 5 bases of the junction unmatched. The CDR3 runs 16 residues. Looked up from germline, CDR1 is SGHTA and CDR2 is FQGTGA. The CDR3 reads CASSTGLAGGQDTQYF. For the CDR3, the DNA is TGTGCCAGCAGCACGGGACTAGCGGGAGGTCAAGATACGCAGTATTTT.

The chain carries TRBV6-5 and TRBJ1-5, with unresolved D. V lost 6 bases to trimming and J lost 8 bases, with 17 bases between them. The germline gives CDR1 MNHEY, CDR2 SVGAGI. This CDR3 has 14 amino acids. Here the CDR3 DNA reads TGTGCCAGCAGGGACTTCTACCGGGAGGAGCCCCAGCATTTT. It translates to CASRDFYREEPQHF.